The 21 T cell receptor beta chains in this list originate from one sample, sequenced in a study of blood T cell repertoires in COVID-19. Using immunoSEQ multiplex PCR, the repertoire was profiled, and TCRdb retains in-frame clones only, with some absent. The sample lists 95,000 to 150,000 clones, just over 70% occurring once. The sequencing sample was made of peripheral blood. The receptors stem from a human donor with acute or convalescent COVID-19. The donor label of this sample is uncertain.

Points on this clone: The same CDR3 can be traced to other DNA sequences in this sample. The chain combines TRBV14 with TRBJ1-6, with 8 nucleotides matching TRBD1. CDR1 is SGHDN, CDR2 FVKESK, per germline. The CDR3 runs to 15 residues. The V gene end was trimmed by 3 bases and the J gene end by 4 bases; junction bases not matched to a gene: 2. The CDR3 sequence is CASSHGTGYNSPLHF. DNA for the CDR3: TGTGCCAGCAGCCACGGGACAGGTTATAATTCACCCCTCCACTTT.

The table lists this clone with a few counts. The genes are TRBV4-1 and TRBJ1-6; unclear D gene. V lost 0 bases, J lost 7 bases, and 10 bases lay in between. The CDR3 has 15 amino acids. CDR1 and CDR2 (germline): MGHRA, YSYEKL. In nucleotides, the CDR3 is TGCGCCAGCAGCCAAGATTGGGCGGGGAATTCACCCCTCCACTTT. Translated: CASSQDWAGNSPLHF.

This clone was recorded only once. The chain uses TRBV7-9 and TRBJ1-6, with TRBD1 as a possible D gene (6 bases). The CDR3 sequence is 14 residues long. Germline CDR1 reads SEHNR; CDR2 reads FQNEAQ (reference sequence). Trimming took off 1 base at V and 7 bases at J, with 8 bases between the two ends. The CDR3 region is CASSLGDNNSPLHF. CDR3 bases: TGTGCCAGCAGCTTAGGGGACAACAATTCACCCCTCCACTTT.

V and J are TRBV2 and TRBJ1-2, with a possible D match to TRBD1 (6 bases). The CDR3 sequence is 12 residues long. Trimming left V 7 bases short and J 4 bases short, with 10 bases between. CDR1 is SNHLY, CDR2 FYNNEI, per germline. The CDR3 DNA follows: TGTGCCAGCATTACAGGGAGCTATGGCTACACCTTC. Translating it yields CASITGSYGYTF.

The rearrangement joins TRBV6-2 or TRBV6-3 to TRBJ2-4; perhaps TRBD2 as D (5 bases). Germline CDR1 and CDR2: MNHEY and SVGEGT. The CDR3 runs to 16 residues. The germline V and J ends were trimmed by 4 bases and 0 bases, with 13 bases remaining between them. CDR3 sequence: CASSSLSGLAKNIQYF. The CDR3 nucleotides are TGTGCCAGCAGTTCCCTCAGCGGCCTAGCCAAAAACATTCAGTACTTC.

This clone was counted a few times. The J gene is TRBJ1-3, the V gene TRBV5-4; perhaps TRBD1 as D (5 bases). Deletions cut 4 bases from V and 0 bases from J, with 11 bases between. Looked up from germline, CDR1 is SGHNT and CDR2 is YYREEE (reference sequence). The length of the CDR3 is 15 residues. The CDR3: CASSPGGVSGNTIYF. In nucleotides, the CDR3 is TGTGCCAGCAGCCCGGGGGGGGTCTCTGGAAACACCATATATTTT.

CDR3 protein: CASRVSGGPLETQYF. For the CDR3, the DNA is TGTGCCAGCAGGGTCAGCGGGGGGCCACTGGAGACCCAGTACTTC. This rearrangement joins TRBV2 to TRBJ2-5; 9 bases agree with TRBD2. The CDR3 length is 15 residues. V was clipped by 6 bases and J by 5 bases; unmatched bases: 10. Germline-derived CDR1 and CDR2 are SNHLY and FYNNEI. The full variable domain, its missing parts supplied by reference TRBV2 and TRBJ2-5, is EPEVTQTPSHQVTQMGQEVILRCVPISNHLYFYWYRQILGQKVEFLVSFYNNEISEKSEIFDDQFSVERPDGSNFTLKIRSTKLEDSAMYFCASRVSGGPLETQYFGPGTRLLVL.

The chain is built from TRBV5-1 and TRBJ1-1, with a possible D match to TRBD1 (6 bases). The V gene's germline CDR1 is SGHRS and CDR2 YFSETQ. This CDR3 region has 13 residues. The V end lost 8 bases, the J end lost 4 bases, and 15 bases lay between the germline ends. DNA for the CDR3: TGCGCCAGTCAGGACAGCAGAAGCACTGAAGCTTTCTTT. Its translation: CASQDSRSTEAFF.

The chain uses TRBV4-2 and TRBJ2-5; TRBD2 aligns across 11 bases. This CDR3 comprises 16 residues. With V trimmed by 4 bases and J by 6 bases, 10 bases remained unmatched. Germline V CDR1 and CDR2: LGHNA, YNFKEQ. CDR3 nucleotides: TGTGCCAGCAGCCGAAGTAGCGGGGGGGCCGGGAAGACCCAGTACTTC. It yields the protein CASSRSSGGAGKTQYF.

The chain employs TRBV29-1 and TRBJ2-4; 12 bases are a match to TRBD1. V dropped 6 bases and J dropped 9; count of bases not matched to a gene: 6. Germline V gene data show CDR1 as SQVTM and CDR2 as ANQGSEA. This CDR3 region has 13 residues. CDR3 sequence (DNA): TGCAGCGTCGCCGGGACAGGGGGCATCATTCAGTACTTC. It specifies CSVAGTGGIIQYF. Supplemented by reference TRBV29-1 and TRBJ2-4, the full variable domain reads SAVISQKPSRDICQRGTSLTIQCQVDSQVTMMFWYRQQPGQSLTLIATANQGSEATYESGFVIDKFPISRPNLTFSTLTVSNMSPEDSSIYLCSVAGTGGIIQYFGAGTRLSVL.

V gene TRBV7-2 combines with J gene TRBJ2-7; the match to TRBD2 covers 11 bases. J was trimmed by 3 bases and V by 1 base; bases with no gene match: 5. Germline assignment: CDR1 SGHTA and CDR2 FQGNSA. This CDR3 comprises 16 residues. The CDR3 protein is CASSLGPGTSGYEQYF. The CDR3 DNA sequence: TGTGCCAGCAGCTTAGGGCCCGGGACTAGCGGCTACGAGCAGTACTTC.

The chain links TRBV6-5 to TRBJ1-1, with 10 bases lining up with TRBD1. V lost 5 bases, J lost 7 bases, and 7 bases stayed unmatched. The CDR3 has 14 amino acids. CDR1 and CDR2 (germline): MNHEY, SVGAGI. The CDR3 loop is CASSRQGAGGEAFF. The CDR3 region has the DNA TGTGCCAGCAGTAGACAGGGGGCGGGGGGTGAAGCTTTCTTT.

The gene calls are TRBV12-3 or TRBV12-4 and TRBJ2-5; D might be TRBD2 (5 bases). The CDR3 sequence is 12 residues long. V dropped 5 bases and J dropped 4 bases, with 8 bases sitting between them. CDR3 in amino acids: CASSPEGETQYF. The CDR3 DNA is TGTGCCAGCAGTCCAGAGGGAGAGACCCAGTACTTC.

The J gene is TRBJ1-2, the V gene TRBV5-1; a weak D match, TRBD1 (6 bases). The V end was cut by 3 bases, the J end by 8 bases, with 14 bases between. There are 13 residues in the CDR3. The germline V gene encodes CDR1 SGHRS and CDR2 YFSETQ. As DNA, the CDR3 is TGCGCCAGCAGCTCCGCCGGGACACCGGGCTACACCTTC. Encoded protein: CASSSAGTPGYTF.

The chain links TRBV7-2 to TRBJ1-1, with D tentatively TRBD1 (5 bases). The CDR3 runs to 15 residues. V lost 4 bases and J lost 6, with 18 bases in between. The V gene's germline CDR1 is SGHTA and CDR2 FQGNSA. CDR3 DNA: TGTGCCAGCAGCTCCCCGTTGGGGCGGTTCGCTGAAGCTTTCTTT. Its protein is CASSSPLGRFAEAFF.

The V and J genes are TRBV7-9 and TRBJ2-7, with 7 bases lining up with TRBD1. The CDR3 covers 13 residues. In germline, CDR1 is SEHNR, CDR2 FQNEAQ (reference sequence). The J segment lost 5 bases and the V segment lost 6 bases, leaving 7 bases of the junction unmatched. CDR3 DNA: TGTGCCAGCAGACGACAGGGTAGTAACGAGCAGTACTTC. As protein: CASRRQGSNEQYF.

CDR3 loop: CASSPPSRVSGNTIYF. CDR3 DNA sequence: TGTGCCAGCTCACCACCGTCGAGAGTCTCTGGAAACACCATATATTTT. The V call is TRBV18, the J call TRBJ1-3; D gene uncertain. Deletions cut 0 bases from V and 0 bases from J, with 9 bases between. Looked up from germline, CDR1 is KGHSH and CDR2 is LQKENI. The CDR3 runs to 16 residues.

This chain uses TRBV3-1 (or the pseudogene TRBV3-2) with TRBJ1-4; D uncertain. V was clipped by 1 base and J by 8 bases, with 17 bases between them. CDR3 length: 16 amino acids. Germline assignment: CDR1 LGHDT and CDR2 YNNKEL (reference sequence). The CDR3 spells CASSQGQRASGEKLFF. Here the CDR3 DNA reads TGTGCCAGCAGCCAAGGGCAACGCGCGTCGGGAGAAAAACTGTTTTTT.

The chain joins TRBV9 to TRBJ1-1; 9 bases match TRBD1. Germline-derived CDR1 and CDR2 are SGDLS and YYNGEE. There are 14 residues in the CDR3. Trimming removed 4 bases from V and 3 bases from J; junction bases left unmatched: 4. This CDR3 is CASSTRQGDTEAFF. The CDR3 coding sequence is TGTGCCAGCAGCACCCGACAGGGGGACACTGAAGCTTTCTTT.

The genes are TRBV25-1 and TRBJ1-3; 9 nucleotides align to TRBD1. The trim removed 8 bases at V and 1 base at J, leaving 6 bases unmatched. The CDR3 is 15 residues long. CDR1 is MGHDK, CDR2 SYGVNS, per germline. The CDR3 reads CASSPGTGSGNTIYF. CDR3 nucleotides: TGTGCCAGCTCCCCCGGGACAGGGTCTGGAAACACCATATATTTT.

The CDR3 coding sequence is TGTGCCAGCAGCTTTAAGGGACAGGGGCTCGGAGAGCAGTACTTC. Amino acids: CASSFKGQGLGEQYF. V gene TRBV7-9 combines with J gene TRBJ2-7, with 10 bases matching TRBD1. Germline values: CDR1 SEHNR, CDR2 FQNEAQ (reference sequence). The V and J ends lost 3 bases and 7 bases, in that order; junction bases with no gene match: 9. The length of the CDR3 is 15 residues.